The 15 T cell receptor beta chains listed next were all sequenced from one sample in a study of graft-versus-host responses after intestinal transplantation. These TCRs are of unknown antigen specificity. The repertoire was sequenced with immunoSEQ multiplex PCR; TCRdb's copy has only in-frame clones and lacks some. The table lists 88,000 or so clones, roughly nine tenths of them singletons. The material was unstimulated CD4+ T cells sorted from spleen or lymph node cells, obtained before intestinal transplant. These receptor sequences come from a human donor who received an intestinal transplant.

The chain couples TRBV19 to TRBJ2-2; a weak D match, TRBD2 (6 bases). The CDR3 consists of 15 residues. The germline V gene has CDR1 LNHDA and CDR2 SQIVND (reference sequence). Trimming removed 4 bases at V and 1 base at J, with 10 bases between. Here the CDR3 DNA reads TGTGCCAGTAGTAGTAGGGGAGGGAACACCGGGGAGCTGTTTTTT. It translates to CASSSRGGNTGELFF.

This clone was counted once. The chain couples TRBV19 to TRBJ2-2; weak D call: TRBD2 (7 bases). The CDR3 spans 17 residues. V gave up 8 bases and J gave up 1 base, with 20 bases separating them. Per germline, CDR1 LNHDA and CDR2 SQIVND (reference sequence). The CDR3 bases are TGTGCCAGTGGGCTTGCCGGGGGGCTGAAGAACACCGGGGAGCTGTTTTTT. It is translated as CASGLAGGLKNTGELFF.

The chain's CDR3 is CASSPIGSGGQTDTQYF. CDR3 sequence (DNA): TGTGCCAGCAGCCCTATCGGTAGCGGGGGACAAACAGATACGCAGTATTTT. The J gene is TRBJ2-3, the V gene TRBV27; TRBD2 aligns across 9 bases. The CDR3 consists of 17 residues. Germline V gives CDR1 MNHEY, CDR2 SMNVEV (reference sequence). The J segment lost 3 bases and the V segment lost 6 bases, leaving 13 bases of the junction unmatched.

This chain connects TRBV5-8 to TRBJ1-6; D unresolved. CDR1 and CDR2 from the germline V gene are SGHTS and YDEGEE. The CDR3 is 10 residues long. The V end lost 4 bases, the J end lost 14 bases, and 7 bases lay between the germline ends. The CDR3 is CASSLGALHF. The CDR3 DNA follows: TGTGCCAGCAGCCTCGGGGCCCTCCACTTT.

The rearrangement uses TRBV18 and TRBJ1-3, with 7 bases identical to TRBD1. The CDR3 extends over 13 amino acids. Trimming took 5 bases from V and 8 from J; bases not matched to a gene: 6. Per the germline V gene, CDR1 is KGHSH and CDR2 is LQKENI. The CDR3 coding sequence is TGTGCCAGCTCATCAGGACAGGCAGACACCATATATTTT. It specifies CASSSGQADTIYF.

The V call is TRBV6-6, the J call TRBJ2-1; D is unresolved. CDR3 size: 16 residues. Germline V gene sequence: CDR1 MNHNY, CDR2 SVGAGI (reference sequence). Trimming stripped 0 bases from V and 5 bases from J, with 14 bases between. This CDR3 reads CASSYSQAPRNNEQFF. The CDR3 DNA reads as TGTGCCAGCAGTTACTCTCAGGCCCCACGGAACAATGAGCAGTTCTTC.

The chain employs TRBV27 and TRBJ1-1, with D unclear. CDR1 is MNHEY and CDR2 is SMNVEV in the germline V gene (reference sequence). The CDR3 contains 15 residues. V was shortened by 0 bases and J by 0 bases, with 8 bases between the two germline ends. The CDR3 DNA follows: TGTGCCAGCAGTTTATCGAGGCTGATGAACACTGAAGCTTTCTTT. Amino acids: CASSLSRLMNTEAFF.

The rearrangement links TRBV27 to TRBJ1-5; D gene unclear. Trimming took 3 bases from V and 4 from J, leaving 10 bases between them. Germline V gene lookup returns CDR1 MNHEY and CDR2 SMNVEV (reference sequence). This CDR3 region has 14 residues. In DNA form, the CDR3 reads TGTGCCAGCAGTTTCTCAGGCCATAATCAGCCCCAGCATTTT. This sequence encodes CASSFSGHNQPQHF.

The chain links TRBV5-6 to TRBJ2-2, with a possible D match to TRBD1 (6 bases). V was cut by 2 bases and J by 6 bases, with 11 bases left in between. Germline-derived CDR1 and CDR2 are SGHDT and YYEEEE. This CDR3 region has 14 residues. CDR3 sequence: CASSLPGEAGELFF. The CDR3 DNA is TGTGCCAGCAGCTTACCAGGGGAAGCCGGGGAGCTGTTTTTT.

The table lists this clone with a count of one. This chain links TRBV6-6 with TRBJ2-1, with a weak D call TRBD2 (7 bases). The length of the CDR3 is 15 residues. Trimming removed 8 bases at V and 8 bases at J, with 22 bases between. Germline CDR1 and CDR2: MNHNY and SVGAGI (reference sequence). CDR3 sequence (DNA): TGTGCCAGCGAAAAACGGACGGGGGGCGTGGATGAGCAGTTCTTC. Its translation is CASEKRTGGVDEQFF.

This chain links TRBV5-1 with TRBJ1-1; D may be TRBD1 (5 bases). Germline V gene sequence: CDR1 SGHRS, CDR2 YFSETQ. V shed 0 bases and J shed 11 bases, with 14 bases lying between them. The CDR3 consists of 13 residues. CDR3 loop: CASSLVGEVAAFF. Here the CDR3 DNA reads TGCGCCAGCAGCTTGGTGGGGGAGGTGGCGGCTTTCTTT.

The chain joins TRBV7-6 to TRBJ1-3, with no clear D. CDR1 and CDR2 from the germline V gene are SGHVS and FNYEAQ. The germline V and J ends were trimmed by 0 bases and 0 bases, with 9 bases remaining between them. The CDR3 totals 16 residues. DNA for the CDR3: TGTGCCAGCAGCTTAGCGGAGGGCGCCTCTGGAAACACCATATATTTT. Encoded protein: CASSLAEGASGNTIYF.

This sequence joins TRBV18 and TRBJ2-7, with D hard to call. The CDR3 sequence is 11 residues long. Germline lookup yields CDR1 KGHSH and CDR2 LQKENI. Deletions cut 5 bases from V and 5 bases from J, with 7 bases between. This CDR3 is CASSAGDEQYF. DNA of the CDR3: TGTGCCAGCTCAGCAGGCGACGAGCAGTACTTC. Using reference TRBV18 and TRBJ2-7 for the parts outside the CDR3, the full variable domain is NAGVMQNPRHLVRRRGQEARLRCSPMKGHSHVYWYRQLPEEGLKFMVYLQKENIIDESGMPKERFSAEFPKEGPSILRIQQVVRGDSAAYFCASSAGDEQYFGPGTRLTVT.

This chain joins TRBV5-4 and TRBJ2-7, with 11 bases that match TRBD2. J was trimmed by 2 bases and V by 4 bases; bases with no gene match: 5. Germline V gives CDR1 SGHNT, CDR2 YYREEE (reference sequence). There are 15 residues in the CDR3. The CDR3 nucleotides are TGTGCCAGCAGCCATGGACTAGCGGGCCCCTACGAGCAGTACTTC. Translated, it gives CASSHGLAGPYEQYF.

V gene TRBV7-2 combines with J gene TRBJ2-7; TRBD2 agrees at 7 bases. The CDR3 is made up of 17 amino acids. Germline V gene lookup returns CDR1 SGHTA and CDR2 FQGNSA. The V segment lost 2 bases and the J segment 1 base; nucleotides outside the gene matches: 11. The CDR3 nucleotides read TGTGCCAGCAGCTTATACCCCTTTGGGGGGGGTTCCTACGAGCAGTACTTC. This sequence encodes CASSLYPFGGGSYEQYF.